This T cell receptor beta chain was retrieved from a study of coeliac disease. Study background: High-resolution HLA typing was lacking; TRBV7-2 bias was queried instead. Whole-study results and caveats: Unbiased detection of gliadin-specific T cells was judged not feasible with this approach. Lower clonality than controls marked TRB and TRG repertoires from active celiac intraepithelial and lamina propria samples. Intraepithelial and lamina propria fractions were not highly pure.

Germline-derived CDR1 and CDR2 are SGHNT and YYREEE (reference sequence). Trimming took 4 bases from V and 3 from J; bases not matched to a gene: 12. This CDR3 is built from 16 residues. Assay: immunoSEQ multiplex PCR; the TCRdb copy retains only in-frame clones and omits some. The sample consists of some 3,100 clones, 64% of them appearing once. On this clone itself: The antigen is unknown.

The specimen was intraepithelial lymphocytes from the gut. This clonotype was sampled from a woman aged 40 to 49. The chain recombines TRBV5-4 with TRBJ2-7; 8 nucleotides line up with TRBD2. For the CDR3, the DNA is TGTGCCAGCAGCCGAGATGGAAGCGGGAGTATCTACGAGCAGTACTTC. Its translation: CASSRDGSGSIYEQYF.